The present entry profiles one T cell receptor (beta chain) with its context. This entry is derived from a study of blood T cell repertoires in COVID-19. Participants' own reports of clinical history determined their cohort assignment. V was cut by 1 base and J by 6 bases, with 7 bases left in between. The germline V gene has CDR1 LGHNA and CDR2 YSLEER. The CDR3 consists of 13 residues. Only in-frame clones appear in the TCRdb table, and some are missing; sequencing was by immunoSEQ multiplex PCR. The table lists about 310,000 clones, 80% to 90% of them singletons. The TCR was taken from a man aged 25-45 years who had recovered from COVID-19. This sequence joins TRBV4-3 and TRBJ2-1, with a weak D call TRBD1 (5 bases). Sequencing was performed on PBMCs or T cells enriched from blood (not recorded which). CDR3 region: CASSQGRGNEQFF. Here the CDR3 DNA reads TGCGCCAGCAGCCAAGGAAGGGGCAATGAGCAGTTCTTC.